The clone carrying this T cell receptor beta chain was seen more than once but under ten times. The data were taken from a study of T cell repertoires in cytomegalovirus infection. As for the study in general: Indicated by public TCR beta signatures were CMV infection and matching HLA type.

TCRdb recomputed calls from the reads with MiXCR, one row per CDR3 protein. The table has 150,000 to 200,000 distinct CDR3 sequences, about 15% seen once. V dropped 6 bases and J dropped 6; count of bases not matched to a gene: 9. CDR1 is DFQATT, CDR2 SNEGSKA, per germline (reference sequence). The CDR3 sequence is 14 residues long. The V and J genes are TRBV20-1 and TRBJ2-1; TRBD2 aligns across 9 bases. This receptor was taken from a human donor in good health (CMV status not recorded). Some clones in this sample may be carry-over from other donors' samples. Sequencing was carried out using PBMCs. CDR3 nucleotide sequence: TGCAGTGCGTTTACTAGCGGGTCGCCCAATGAGCAGTTCTTC. It codes for CSAFTSGSPNEQFF.